This T cell receptor (beta chain) was captured by sequencing in a study of T-cell reconstitution after alpha-beta-depleted transplantation in children. During its preparation, the TCRbeta library received unique molecular identifiers. TCRdb fed the PCR reads into MiXCR, producing one record per CDR3 protein. This table holds around 800,000 distinct CDR3 sequences, roughly 15% found once. The V gene lost 7 bases and the J gene lost 4 bases, with 26 bases spanning the gap. Germline V gives CDR1 PRHDT, CDR2 FYEKMQ (reference sequence). This CDR3 comprises 17 residues. The sample was PBMCs, mostly from graft donor cells, taken 360 days after TCRalphabeta/CD19-depleted stem cell transplant. The sequence was collected from a male patient between 10 and 17 years old who had a stem cell transplant for acute lymphoblastic leukemia, so the T cells may come from the graft donor. The chain uses TRBV13 and TRBJ2-7; TRBD2 might be the D (5 bases). Written as DNA, the CDR3 is TGTGCCAGCACGGGATATTCGTTGTTGGGCGGCAGGTACGAGCAGTACTTC. Translation: CASTGYSLLGGRYEQYF. Complete variable domain (other parts from reference TRBV13 and TRBJ2-7): AAGVIQSPRHLIKEKRETATLKCYPIPRHDTVYWYQQGPGQDPQFLISFYEKMQSDKGSIPDRFSAQQFSDYHSELNMSSLELGDSALYFCASTGYSLLGGRYEQYFGPGTRLTVT.